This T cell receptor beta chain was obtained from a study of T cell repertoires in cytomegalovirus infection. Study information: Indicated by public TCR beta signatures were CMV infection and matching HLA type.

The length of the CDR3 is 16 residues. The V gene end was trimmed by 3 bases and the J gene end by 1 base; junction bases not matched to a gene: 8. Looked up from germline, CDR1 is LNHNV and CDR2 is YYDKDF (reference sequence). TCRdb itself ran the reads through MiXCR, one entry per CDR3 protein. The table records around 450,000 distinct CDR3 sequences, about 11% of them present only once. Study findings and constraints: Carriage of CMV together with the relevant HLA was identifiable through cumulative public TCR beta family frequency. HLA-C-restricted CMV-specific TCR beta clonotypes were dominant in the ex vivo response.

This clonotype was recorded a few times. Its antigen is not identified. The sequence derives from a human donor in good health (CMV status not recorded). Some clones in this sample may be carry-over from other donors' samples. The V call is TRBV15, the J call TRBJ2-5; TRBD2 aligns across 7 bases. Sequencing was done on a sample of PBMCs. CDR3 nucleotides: TGTGCCACCAGCAGGTCCCTAGCGGCCGTCCAAGAGACCCAGTACTTC. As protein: CATSRSLAAVQETQYF.